This is a list of T cell receptor beta chains from one sample in a study of HIV-infected patients and healthy controls. One entry per CDR3 protein results from TCRdb running MiXCR on the 5' RACE reads. The table lists roughly 20,000 distinct CDR3 sequences, less than 15% of them singletons. Sample: blood. The receptor set was obtained from an adult in good health. Each CDR3 is given with its conserved first and last residue. The D gene is left open where the match is weak. Clone size appears in some rows only: once, few, many, or a class for an expanded clone.

d_call	v_call	j_call	clone_size	cdr3_nt	cdr3_aa
TRBD1	TRBV20-1	TRBJ1-5	NA	TGCAGTGCTACGAAGACAGGGGGCAGGAGTCAGCCCCAGCATTTT	CSATKTGGRSQPQHF
TRBD2	TRBV6-6	TRBJ2-3	medium-sized	TGTGCCAGCATTCCACTTACAGTATCTAGCGGGGGGCCAGATACGCAGTATTTT	CASIPLTVSSGGPDTQYF
NA	TRBV7-9	TRBJ2-5	NA	TGTGCCAGCAGCTCCCGGGCTCCGGAGACCCAGTACTTC	CASSSRAPETQYF
NA	TRBV6-5	TRBJ1-6	few	TGTGCCAGCAGTTACTCGGGGCGTACCCCCCTCCACTTT	CASSYSGRTPLHF
NA	TRBV12-3/TRBV12-4	TRBJ1-2	many	TGTGCCAGCAGTTTAGATAGGGGGGACTATGGCTACACCTTC	CASSLDRGDYGYTF
TRBD2	TRBV5-1	TRBJ2-7	medium-sized	TGCGCCAGCAGCAGCGGGACCGAGCAGTACTTC	CASSSGTEQYF
TRBD1	TRBV7-9	TRBJ1-5	many	TGTGCCAGCAGGGCGCAGGGGGGGGAGAATCAGCCCCAGCATTTT	CASRAQGGENQPQHF
NA	TRBV3-1	TRBJ2-3	many	TGTGCCAGCAGCCCCAACACAGATACGCAGTATTTT	CASSPNTDTQYF
NA	TRBV7-2	TRBJ1-4	many	TGTGCCAGCAGCGGGGGCAGGGGAAATGAAAAACTGTTTTTT	CASSGGRGNEKLFF
NA	TRBV11-2	TRBJ2-7	many	TGTGCCAGCAGCTTAGTAGGGGCGGCGGGCGAGCAGTACTTC	CASSLVGAAGEQYF
TRBD1	TRBV7-2	TRBJ2-6	NA	TGTGCCAGCAGCTCCCAGGGGGTCCTTGGGGCCAACGTCCTGACTTTC	CASSSQGVLGANVLTF
NA	TRBV6-5	TRBJ1-2	medium-sized	TGTGCCAGCAGTTTTTCAGGGGTCTTCGGCTACACCTTC	CASSFSGVFGYTF
TRBD1	TRBV9	TRBJ1-1	medium-sized	TGTGCCAGCAGCGTCGAGTCCGACAGGGCGAACACTGAAGCTTTCTTT	CASSVESDRANTEAFF
NA	TRBV24-1	TRBJ1-6	NA	TGTGCCACCCCCAAAGGCCGTAATAATTCACCCCTCCACTTT	CATPKGRNNSPLHF
NA	TRBV7-3	TRBJ2-5	medium-sized	TGTGCCAGCAGCCGGGGACCTTCGGGAGAGACCCAGTACTTC	CASSRGPSGETQYF
NA	TRBV6-5	TRBJ2-5	few	TGTGCCAGCGGGCGAGCGACCCAGTACTTC	CASGRATQYF
NA	TRBV20-1	TRBJ2-7	many	TGCAGTGCTCTCGGCCGAAGGGGGGCCGAGCAGTACTTC	CSALGRRGAEQYF
NA	TRBV25-1	TRBJ1-1	few	TGTGCCAGCAGTGAATACCGGGAGAGGCCTTTCTTT	CASSEYRERPFF
NA	TRBV5-1	TRBJ2-7	medium-sized	TGCGCCAGCAGCGGAGAGACCCCGTCCTACGAGCAGTACTTC	CASSGETPSYEQYF
NA	TRBV7-2	TRBJ1-3	many	TGTGCCAGCAGCTTAGGACCGTCGGGAAACACCATATATTTT	CASSLGPSGNTIYF
NA	TRBV12-3/TRBV12-4	TRBJ2-7	many	TGTGCCAGCAGTTTAGCCGGACCACCGTACGAGCAGTACTTC	CASSLAGPPYEQYF
NA	TRBV9	TRBJ2-1	NA	TGTGCCAGCAGCCCCCGTGGGGGCAGGTCCTATAGCTCCTACAATGAGCAGTTCTTC	CASSPRGGRSYSSYNEQFF
NA	TRBV20-1	TRBJ2-1	many	TGCAGTGCTAGAGTACGTGGGGGCAACCTCTCCTACAATGAGCAGTTCTTC	CSARVRGGNLSYNEQFF
TRBD2	TRBV7-3	TRBJ2-2	many	TGTGCCAGCAGCTTACAGTTAACTAGCGGGAACACCGGGGAGCTGTTTTTT	CASSLQLTSGNTGELFF
NA	TRBV20-1	TRBJ2-5	few	TGCAGTGCAAACCCGGGACTTTATAAAGAGACCCAGTACTTC	CSANPGLYKETQYF
TRBD1	TRBV28	TRBJ1-4	many	TGTGCCAGCAGCCCCGGACAGGTCGGTGAAAAACTGTTTTTT	CASSPGQVGEKLFF
TRBD1	TRBV7-2	TRBJ2-1	NA	TGTGCCAGCAGCCCCGGACAGGCCAATGATGAGCAGTTCTTC	CASSPGQANDEQFF
NA	TRBV5-4	TRBJ1-1	many	TGTGCCAGCAGCTTCGGCCGGTGGACTGAAGCTTTCTTT	CASSFGRWTEAFF
NA	TRBV28	TRBJ1-2	many	TGTGCCAGCATCCAAGGCGGCAGGCCCTTTGGCTACACCTTC	CASIQGGRPFGYTF
NA	TRBV7-9	TRBJ2-5	many	TGTGCCAGCAGCTTATCGGGGTTAGAGACCCAGTACTTC	CASSLSGLETQYF
NA	TRBV6-6	TRBJ2-5	many	TGTGCCAGCAGTTACGGGCAGCAAGAGACCCAGTACTTC	CASSYGQQETQYF
NA	TRBV7-2	TRBJ2-3	many	TGTGCCAGCAGCCCCCTAGGCCCCAGGGATACGCAGTATTTT	CASSPLGPRDTQYF
NA	TRBV12-3/TRBV12-4	TRBJ1-1	few	TGTGCCAGCAGTTTGAGTCAACTGAACACTGAAGCTTTCTTT	CASSLSQLNTEAFF
NA	TRBV7-2	TRBJ2-1	many	TGTGCCAGCAGCTTAGTCGGGGGAGAGGTGGATGAGCAGTTCTTC	CASSLVGGEVDEQFF
TRBD1	TRBV13	TRBJ1-4	many	TGTGCCAGCAGTTCTCCGGGACAGGGTAATGAAAAACTGTTTTTT	CASSSPGQGNEKLFF
TRBD1	TRBV12-3/TRBV12-4	TRBJ2-1	many	TGTGCCAGCAGTTTGGGACAGGGCGAGTTCTTC	CASSLGQGEFF
NA	TRBV7-9	TRBJ1-5	many	TGTGCCAGCAGCGACCGGGCAAATCAGCCCCAGCATTTT	CASSDRANQPQHF
NA	TRBV29-1	TRBJ2-1	NA	TGCAGCGTTGAAGATGGAGGGAGTGGTACGAAGTACAATGAGCAGTTCTTC	CSVEDGGSGTKYNEQFF
NA	TRBV5-1	TRBJ2-3	few	TGCGCCAGCAGCTGGAGGGATACAGATACGCAGTATTTT	CASSWRDTDTQYF
NA	TRBV7-3	TRBJ1-5	many	TGTGCCAGCAGCTTAACCCCCAATCAGCCCCAGCATTTT	CASSLTPNQPQHF
TRBD1	TRBV4-3	TRBJ2-1	many	TGCGCCAGCAGCCTACAGGGGAGTCCCAATGAGCAGTTCTTC	CASSLQGSPNEQFF
TRBD2	TRBV11-3	TRBJ2-3	few	TGTGCCAGCAGCTTAGTTGGCGGGGGGGCCGGAGATACGCAGTATTTT	CASSLVGGGAGDTQYF
NA	TRBV29-1	TRBJ1-1	many	TGCAGCGTTGAAGGACAGCCGAACACTGAAGCTTTCTTT	CSVEGQPNTEAFF
NA	TRBV12-3/TRBV12-4	TRBJ1-6	many	TGTGCCAGCAGTTCACTGGATTCACCCCTCCACTTT	CASSSLDSPLHF
NA	TRBV27	TRBJ1-1	NA	TGTGCCAGCAGTGCTCGGACAGCGAACACTGAAGCTTTCTTT	CASSARTANTEAFF
NA	TRBV11-2	TRBJ1-1	medium-sized	TGTGCCAGCAGCTTAGACAGGGGAAGGACTGAAGCTTTCTTT	CASSLDRGRTEAFF
NA	TRBV29-1	TRBJ1-1	many	TGCAGCGGTAACACCTGGAACACTGAAGCTTTCTTT	CSGNTWNTEAFF
NA	TRBV3-1	TRBJ1-2	NA	TGTGCCAGCAGCCAAGGGCGGGTTAACTATGGCTACACCTTC	CASSQGRVNYGYTF
NA	TRBV12-3/TRBV12-4	TRBJ2-3	many	TGTGCCAGCAGTTTGATACTCACAGATACGCAGTATTTT	CASSLILTDTQYF
TRBD1	TRBV5-4	TRBJ2-2	many	TGTGCCAGCAGCTTTGGACAGGGTCGGGGCACCGGGGAGCTGTTTTTT	CASSFGQGRGTGELFF
NA	TRBV3-1	TRBJ1-6	many	TGTGCCAGCAGCCAAGGCAGTTGGGATTCACCCCTCCACTTT	CASSQGSWDSPLHF
NA	TRBV28	TRBJ2-7	few	TGTGCCAGCCGGGGTATTTCCTACGAGCAGTACTTC	CASRGISYEQYF